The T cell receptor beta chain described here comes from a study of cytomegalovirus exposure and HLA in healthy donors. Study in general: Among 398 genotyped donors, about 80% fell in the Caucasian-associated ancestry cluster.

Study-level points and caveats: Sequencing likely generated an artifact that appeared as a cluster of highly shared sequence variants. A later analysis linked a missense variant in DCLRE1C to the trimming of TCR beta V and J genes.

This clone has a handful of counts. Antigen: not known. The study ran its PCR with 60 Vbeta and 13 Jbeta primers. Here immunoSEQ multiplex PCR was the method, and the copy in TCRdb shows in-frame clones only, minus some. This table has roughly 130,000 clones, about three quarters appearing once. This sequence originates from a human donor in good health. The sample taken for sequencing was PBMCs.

CDR3 coding DNA: TGTGCCAGCAGTTATAGACAGGGCGGGGAGCTGTTTTTT. This codes for CASSYRQGGELFF. The V gene is TRBV6-5, the J gene TRBJ2-2; 7 nucleotides line up with TRBD1. The CDR3 extends over 13 amino acids. The V segment lost 3 bases and the J segment 7 bases; nucleotides outside the gene matches: 2. From germline, CDR1 is MNHEY and CDR2 SVGAGI.